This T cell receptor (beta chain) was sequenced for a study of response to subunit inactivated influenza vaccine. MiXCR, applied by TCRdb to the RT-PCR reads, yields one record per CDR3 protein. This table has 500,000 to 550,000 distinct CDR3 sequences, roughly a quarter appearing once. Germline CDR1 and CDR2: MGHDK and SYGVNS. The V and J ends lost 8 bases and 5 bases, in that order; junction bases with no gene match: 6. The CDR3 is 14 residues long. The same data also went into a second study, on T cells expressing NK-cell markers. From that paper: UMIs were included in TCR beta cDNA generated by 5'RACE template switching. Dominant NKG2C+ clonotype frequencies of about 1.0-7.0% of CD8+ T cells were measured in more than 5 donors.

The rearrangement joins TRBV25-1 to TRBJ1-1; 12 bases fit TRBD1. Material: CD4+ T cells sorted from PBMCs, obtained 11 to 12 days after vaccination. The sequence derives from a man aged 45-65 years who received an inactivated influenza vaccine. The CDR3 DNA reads TGTGCCAGCGCGGGACAGGGGGCATGGACTGAAGCTTTCTTT. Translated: CASAGQGAWTEAFF.